Following are 10 T cell receptor beta chains from one sample sequenced in a study of shared clonotypes between healthy human individuals. TCRdb's table, derived via immunoSEQ multiplex PCR, lists solely in-frame clones and lacks some. The table lists about 2 million clones, roughly 95% of them singletons. Sequenced: naive CD4+ T cells sorted from blood. Documented subset: CD45RA+ positively selected. The source of these receptors is a young man in good health.

The chain joins TRBV30 to TRBJ1-2; D not resolved. Germline V gene lookup returns CDR1 GTSNPN and CDR2 SVGIG (reference sequence). Trimming stripped 4 bases from V and 3 bases from J, with 6 bases between. The CDR3 sequence is 11 residues long. The CDR3 protein is CAWTGYYGYTF. The CDR3 DNA follows: TGTGCCTGGACCGGGTACTATGGCTACACCTTC.

This chain joins TRBV27 and TRBJ1-6; possible D gene TRBD1, 5 bases. V was trimmed by 0 bases and J by 7 bases, leaving 10 bases between them. Per the germline V gene, CDR1 is MNHEY and CDR2 is SMNVEV (reference sequence). This CDR3 has 15 residues. The CDR3 DNA sequence: TGTGCCAGCAGTTTATCCACAGGTACCAATTCACCCCTCCACTTT. This codes for CASSLSTGTNSPLHF.

This clone was observed a single time. The chain couples TRBV19 to TRBJ1-6; D call uncertain. Germline V lookup: CDR1 LNHDA, CDR2 SQIVND (reference sequence). V lost 7 bases and J 7 bases, leaving 17 bases between the germline ends. CDR3 length: 15 amino acids. This CDR3 is CASMGYGLLNSPLHF. In nucleotides, the CDR3 is TGTGCCAGTATGGGATACGGCCTCCTGAATTCACCCCTCCACTTT. The variable domain in full, completed from reference TRBV19 and TRBJ1-6, reads DGGITQSPKYLFRKEGQNVTLSCEQNLNHDAMYWYRQDPGQGLRLIYYSQIVNDFQKGDIAEGYSVSREKKESFPLTVTSAQKNPTAFYLCASMGYGLLNSPLHFGNGTRLTVT.

The rearrangement uses TRBV5-1 and TRBJ2-7, with 7 bases fitting TRBD2. CDR3 length equals 13 residues. Germline assignment: CDR1 SGHRS and CDR2 YFSETQ. V was pared by 4 bases and J by 3 bases, with 4 bases of the junction left unmatched. The CDR3 sequence: CASSPGLGYEQYF. The DNA of the CDR3 is TGCGCCAGCAGCCCAGGACTAGGCTACGAGCAGTACTTC.

The chain combines TRBV10-2 with TRBJ2-1; D gene ambiguous. CDR3 length equals 12 residues. V dropped 0 bases and J dropped 12 bases, with 9 bases sitting between them. The germline V gene encodes CDR1 WSHSY and CDR2 SAAADI. CDR3 sequence reads: CASSESLRRQFF. The CDR3 nucleotides read TGCGCCAGCAGTGAGTCACTTCGGAGGCAGTTCTTC.

This chain connects TRBV6-1 to TRBJ2-1; 9 bases match TRBD1. Trimming at V came to 8 bases and at J to 8 bases, leaving 7 bases not matched to a gene. The germline V gene encodes CDR1 MNHNS and CDR2 SASEGT. This CDR3 has 13 residues. CDR3 DNA sequence: TGTGCCAGCCTGAGGGACAGGGTACATGAGCAGTTCTTC. Translating gives CASLRDRVHEQFF.

This clone occurred a few times. The rearrangement joins TRBV20-1 to TRBJ1-2; no firm D call. Trimming removed 8 bases from V and 8 bases from J, with 15 bases in between. The CDR3 sequence is 11 residues long. The germline gives CDR1 DFQATT, CDR2 SNEGSKA (reference sequence). CDR3 DNA sequence: TGCAGTTCCCCCGTAGAAGGAGGCTACACCTTC. Translation gives CSSPVEGGYTF.

The rearrangement joins TRBV5-1 to TRBJ1-1; TRBD1 aligns across 7 bases. The CDR3 loop spans 14 amino acids. Germline loops: CDR1 SGHRS, CDR2 YFSETQ. V was clipped by 6 bases and J by 3 bases; unmatched bases: 8. DNA of the CDR3: TGCGCCAGCATTAAAGATACAGGGGACACTGAAGCTTTCTTT. Protein: CASIKDTGDTEAFF.

The gene calls are TRBV30 and TRBJ1-4, with D uncertain. Germline V gene sequence: CDR1 GTSNPN, CDR2 SVGIG (reference sequence). Trimming cost V 4 bases and J 7 bases, with 13 bases left between them. The CDR3 runs 13 residues. CDR3 sequence reads: CAWTPQSLEKLFF. The CDR3 bases are TGTGCCTGGACCCCGCAGAGTCTTGAAAAACTGTTTTTT.

The chain joins TRBV6-5 to TRBJ2-7; perhaps TRBD1 as D (5 bases). The CDR3 spans 14 residues. Per the germline V gene, CDR1 is MNHEY and CDR2 is SVGAGI. V lost 6 bases and J 0 bases, leaving 12 bases between the germline ends. Written as DNA, the CDR3 is TGTGCCAGCAGCAACACAGGCGTCTCCTACGAGCAGTACTTC. Translated, it gives CASSNTGVSYEQYF.